This T cell receptor beta chain came from a study of blood T cell repertoires in COVID-19. Whole-study context: COVID-19 samples, acute and convalescent, were from the United States, Italy and Spain. PBMCs, B-cell-depleted T cells, or T cells were the source of the cDNA or gDNA that made up the material.

This CDR3 region has 14 residues. Trimming cost V 2 bases and J 7 bases; bases outside gene matches: 6. From germline, CDR1 is GTSNPN and CDR2 SVGIG (reference sequence). The method was immunoSEQ multiplex PCR; TCRdb's version includes in-frame clones alone and lacks a portion of them. Counted here are 250,000 to 350,000 clones, roughly 85% occurring once; the ten biggest clones make up under 3.5%. This clone was detected a few times. V usage is TRBV30 and J usage is TRBJ1-2, with 11 bases aligning to TRBD1. The sequence was collected from a woman in her twenties or thirties with active or convalescent COVID-19. The material sequenced was peripheral blood. This chain's CDR3 is CAWSLGQGARGYTF. The DNA for the CDR3 is TGTGCCTGGAGTCTAGGACAGGGGGCGCGTGGCTACACCTTC.